These T cell receptor beta chains were read from a single sample in a study of T-cell memory formation after mild COVID-19. TCRdb reprocessed the 5' RACE reads via MiXCR and lists one record per CDR3 protein. The repertoire holds 130,000 to 150,000 distinct CDR3 sequences, approximately 6% seen once, with more than 2% in the top ten. The sequenced material came from PBMCs or a T cell subset sorted from them (not recorded which). The source is an adult woman who had mild COVID-19 (a few samples of this study predate the infection). Cell type and time point are not known. Each CDR3 is given with its conserved first and last residue. The D gene is left open where the match is weak. Size values are once, few and many counts, or a class for expanded clones, and some rows have none.

- TRBJ1-6 15 - TRBV6-1 TGTGCCAGCAGTGCTCTGGGGGCTGGTAATTCACCCCTCCACTTT CASSALGAGNSPLHF
- TRBJ1-5 19 - TRBV20-1 TGCAGTGCTAGTACGGGACACCCAAAAGGCCTCGATAGCAATCAGCCCCAGCATTTT CSASTGHPKGLDSNQPQHF
many TRBJ2-2 15 - TRBV7-2 TGTGCCAGCAGCTCCTACGCCTCATCCACCGGGGAGCTGTTTTTT CASSSYASSTGELFF
many TRBJ2-1 14 - TRBV9 TGTGCCAGCAGCGTAGTACAGTTCAACAATGAGCAGTTCTTC CASSVVQFNNEQFF
many TRBJ2-2 16 TRBD2 TRBV18 TGTGCCAGCTCACCAAATAGCGGGAGTAACACCGGGGAGCTGTTTTTT CASSPNSGSNTGELFF
many TRBJ1-5 16 TRBD1 TRBV7-8 TGTGCCAGCAGCCCGGGGACAGGACATAGCAATCAGCCCCAGCATTTT CASSPGTGHSNQPQHF
many TRBJ1-5 15 - TRBV2 TGTGCCAGCAGTCCAGCTACCTTTAGCAATCAGCCCCAGCATTTT CASSPATFSNQPQHF
many TRBJ1-2 13 TRBD1 TRBV18 TGTGCCAGCTCCCCGGGACAGGACTATGGCTACACCTTC CASSPGQDYGYTF
few TRBJ2-7 17 TRBD2 TRBV7-8 TGTGCCAGCAGCCCTACCCGTCCCGGGACTAGGTCGTACGAGCAGTACTTC CASSPTRPGTRSYEQYF
- TRBJ2-1 11 - TRBV29-1 TGCAGCGTTGAAGAGTCGCTTGAGCAGTTCTTC CSVEESLEQFF
- TRBJ2-3 14 TRBD1 TRBV6-4 TGTGCCAGCAGTTTGGGACAGGGTATGGATACGCAGTATTTT CASSLGQGMDTQYF
few TRBJ1-5 13 TRBD1 TRBV20-1 TGCAGTGCTAGGGACAGGGCCTTCGGGCCCCAGCATTTT CSARDRAFGPQHF
- TRBJ2-1 15 TRBD2 TRBV7-6 TGTGCCAGCAGCTTAGCAATGGGACTAGGGAATGAGCAGTTCTTC CASSLAMGLGNEQFF
many TRBJ1-2 14 TRBD1 TRBV19 TGTGCCACCCGATCGACGGGACAGGGCTATGGCTACACCTTC CATRSTGQGYGYTF
- TRBJ2-5 13 - TRBV2 TGTGCCAGCAGTGAACTGGAGGGACAGACCCAGTACTTC CASSELEGQTQYF
many TRBJ2-1 15 TRBD1 TRBV20-1 TGCAGTGCTAGCGGGGGACAGGGGGCTAGTAATGAGCAGTTCTTC CSASGGQGASNEQFF
few TRBJ2-2 14 - TRBV11-1 TGTGCCAGCAGCTTGGGGGAAGCCATCGGGGAGCTGTTTTTT CASSLGEAIGELFF